This TCR delta chain was documented in a study of gamma-delta chains in newborns, infants, children. Across the study: Microbial exposure reportedly drives polyclonal innate γδ T cell expansion after birth.

TCRdb re-called the reads using CATT. The table shows 8,500 to 14,000 delta-chain clones, with about 10% occurring only once. The CDR3 loop spans 24 amino acids. The TCR sequence derives from a child who was a newborn, infant or young child, either healthy, febrile or measles-vaccinated (not recorded which). The J gene call is TRDJ1, but no V gene call exists; TRDD3, as called in the table, went unchecked against the DNA. The sequenced material came from blood. CDR3 sequence: CALGSAFLRAPSTGGSLNTHKLIF. CDR3 nucleotide sequence: TGTGCTCTTGGGAGCGCCTTCCTACGCGCGCCGAGTACTGGTGGATCGTTAAACACCCATAAACTCATCTTT.